This TCR beta chain was sequenced during a study of blood T cells in healthy people across ages. Study results and caveats: The percentage of naive T cells correlated strongly with TCR beta diversity. Estimates based on one million T cells were treated as lower bounds. Comparison with aged donors showed that long-lived donors had more naive CD4+ cells and higher diversity.

With respect to this clonotype: Its specificity is unknown.

Germline V gene lookup returns CDR1 SGHTA and CDR2 FQGNSA. This CDR3 region has 16 residues. V lost 2 bases to trimming and J lost 0 bases, with 12 bases between them. Then a second PCR, running roughly 6 to 12 cycles, was carried out with a sample-barcoded 5' primer and a J-beta primer mix. TCRdb ran MiXCR on the 5' RACE reads and lists one entry per CDR3 protein. The sample lists roughly 900,000 distinct CDR3 sequences; roughly 43% were seen once. This chain joins TRBV7-2 and TRBJ2-3, with D uncertain. Sequenced sample: blood. The TCR originated in a man aged 30-40 years in good health. CDR3 bases: TGTGCCAGCAGCTTATTGACTTTCGATAGCACAGATACGCAGTATTTT. As protein: CASSLLTFDSTDTQYF.